Each of the 30 T cell receptor beta chains below was sequenced from the same sample in a study of post-analysis software for immune sequencing data. Unique molecular identifiers were built into the TCR beta cDNA libraries. From the PCR reads, TCRdb called clonotypes with MiXCR, one entry per CDR3 protein. The sample lists around 770,000 distinct CDR3 sequences; roughly 46% were seen once. General study points: The study found TRBV5-6, TRBV5-1 and TRBV20-1 among 4 or 5 TRBV segments more frequent in patients than controls.

Their specific antigens are unknown. The sequenced sample consisted of blood. These receptors all come from a girl aged 10-17 years with multiple sclerosis.

The rearrangement links TRBV7-6 to TRBJ2-2; D tentatively reads TRBD1 or TRBD2 (6 bases each). Germline loops: CDR1 SGHVS, CDR2 FNYEAQ. The CDR3 covers 15 residues. The germline V and J ends were trimmed by 3 bases and 1 base, with 9 bases remaining between them. CDR3 coding DNA: TGTGCCAGCAGCTTGGGGGGCCGGAACACCGGGGAGCTGTTTTTT. Translated, it gives CASSLGGRNTGELFF.

The chain is built from TRBV7-8 and TRBJ2-7; the D gene is possibly TRBD1 (6 bases). The CDR3 has 15 residues. From germline, CDR1 is SGHVS and CDR2 FQNEAQ. V dropped 3 bases and J dropped 6 bases, with 18 bases sitting between them. This CDR3 reads CASSFLITGSREQYF. CDR3 nucleotides: TGTGCCAGCAGCTTTTTAATCACAGGGTCCCGCGAGCAGTACTTC.

The CDR3 here is CASSLEPLAKNIQYF. CDR3 sequence (DNA): TGCGCCAGCAGCTTGGAGCCCTTAGCCAAAAACATTCAGTACTTC. The rearrangement links TRBV5-1 to TRBJ2-4; no firm D call. This CDR3 contains 15 residues. V was trimmed by 0 bases and J by 0 bases, leaving 7 bases between them. The germline V gene encodes CDR1 SGHRS and CDR2 YFSETQ.

The chain couples TRBV12-3 or TRBV12-4 to TRBJ2-3; a weak D match, TRBD1 (6 bases). The CDR3 is 14 amino acids. Trimming cost V 8 bases and J 0 bases, with 12 bases left between them. The CDR3 sequence is CASGGGRSTDTQYF. Here the CDR3 DNA reads TGTGCCAGCGGGGGCGGTCGGAGCACAGATACGCAGTATTTT.

The CDR3 reads CASSPRSAGGGTDTQYF. DNA of the CDR3: TGTGCCAGCAGCCCCCGCTCAGCGGGAGGCGGGACAGATACGCAGTATTTT. This chain uses TRBV11-2 with TRBJ2-3; 9 bases are a match to TRBD2. The CDR3 sequence is 17 residues long. The J segment lost 3 bases and the V segment lost 5 bases, leaving 12 bases of the junction unmatched. CDR1 SGHAT and CDR2 FQNNGV come from the germline V gene.

The V call is TRBV5-1, the J call TRBJ2-7; 10 bases line up with TRBD2. The length of the CDR3 is 14 residues. Germline loops: CDR1 SGHRS, CDR2 YFSETQ. J gave up 5 bases and V 4 bases, and 6 bases lay outside the gene matches. The CDR3 nucleotides read TGCGCCAGCAGCCCCGATCTAGCGGGAGACGAGCAGTACTTC. Its protein is CASSPDLAGDEQYF.

There are a few counts of this clonotype. The chain is built from TRBV20-1 and TRBJ2-7, with D unresolved. The germline CDR1 and CDR2 sequences are DFQATT and SNEGSKA (reference sequence). Trimming cost V 5 bases and J 0 bases, with 11 bases left between them. The CDR3 consists of 13 residues. The CDR3 region is CSAPAAYSYEQYF. The CDR3, as DNA: TGCAGTGCTCCGGCAGCCTACTCCTACGAGCAGTACTTC.

The chain recombines TRBV6-6 with TRBJ1-6; TRBD1 matches at 9 bases. V was clipped by 6 bases and J by 10 bases; unmatched bases: 10. Germline V gives CDR1 MNHNY, CDR2 SVGAGI (reference sequence). The CDR3 runs 15 residues. The CDR3 reads CASRQPGTGISPLHF. The CDR3 nucleotides are TGTGCCAGCAGACAACCCGGGACAGGGATCTCACCCCTCCACTTT.

The chain employs TRBV16 and TRBJ1-6; TRBD1 might be the D (5 bases). V was trimmed by 3 bases and J by 7 bases, leaving 13 bases between them. The germline CDR1 and CDR2 sequences are KGHSY and FQNENV. CDR3 length: 15 residues. The DNA for the CDR3 is TGTGCCAGCAGCCATCTGGAGGGGTTGAATTCACCCCTCCACTTT. Encoded protein: CASSHLEGLNSPLHF. Drawing the rest from reference TRBV16 and TRBJ1-6, the complete variable domain is GEEVAQTPKHLVRGEGQKAKLYCAPIKGHSYVFWYQQVLKNEFKFLISFQNENVFDETGMPKERFSAKCLPNSPCSLEIQATKLEDSAVYFCASSHLEGLNSPLHFGNGTRLTVT.

The sample holds one count of this clonotype. This sequence joins TRBV29-1 and TRBJ1-4, with 9 bases identical to TRBD1. Trimming removed 3 bases from V and 4 bases from J; junction bases left unmatched: 3. CDR1 and CDR2 (germline): SQVTM, ANQGSEA. The CDR3 spans 14 residues. The CDR3 DNA is TGCAGCGTTGAGAGGGGACAGGGTAATGAAAAACTGTTTTTT. Translation gives CSVERGQGNEKLFF.

This clonotype has only a few counts. V gene TRBV28 combines with J gene TRBJ2-7, with 13 bases matching TRBD2. This CDR3 has 19 amino acids. Germline CDR1 reads MDHEN; CDR2 reads SYDVKM. J lost 0 bases, V lost 5 bases, and 13 bases had no gene match. CDR3 bases: TGTGCCAGCAGTGGACCGGGACTAGCGGGATTTGGACGCTCCTACGAGCAGTACTTC. This codes for CASSGPGLAGFGRSYEQYF.

The gene calls are TRBV20-1 and TRBJ2-3; D unresolved. The CDR3 is made up of 14 amino acids. CDR1 DFQATT and CDR2 SNEGSKA come from the germline V gene (reference sequence). Trimming took off 6 bases at V and 3 bases at J, with 16 bases between the two ends. The CDR3 sequence: CSAPQIGITDTQYF. The CDR3, as DNA: TGCAGTGCGCCCCAGATAGGGATTACAGATACGCAGTATTTT.

This chain joins TRBV24-1 and TRBJ2-3, with unresolved D. V lost 0 bases and J 4 bases, leaving 7 bases between the germline ends. The CDR3 has 14 amino acids. Germline-derived CDR1 and CDR2 are KGHDR and SFDVKD. The CDR3 bases are TGTGCCACCAGTGATTTGCGAGGTGCAGATACGCAGTATTTT. Protein: CATSDLRGADTQYF.

J is TRBJ2-3 and V is TRBV20-1; D remains unclear. In germline, CDR1 is DFQATT, CDR2 SNEGSKA (reference sequence). The CDR3 is 15 amino acids. V dropped 3 bases and J dropped 5 bases, with 18 bases sitting between them. CDR3 nucleotides: TGCAGTGCTAGCCTCGACAACCCTGGTGTAGATACGCAGTATTTT. It specifies CSASLDNPGVDTQYF.

The gene calls are TRBV7-2 and TRBJ2-5, with 10 bases that match TRBD1. This CDR3 is 16 amino acids long. J was trimmed by 10 bases and V by 4 bases; bases with no gene match: 15. Germline V gene data show CDR1 as SGHTA and CDR2 as FQGNSA. In DNA form, the CDR3 reads TGTGCCAGCAGCTCAACCCCGGGACAGGGGAGTCCGGTCCAGTACTTC. Residues: CASSSTPGQGSPVQYF.

This chain connects TRBV25-1 to TRBJ1-4, with unresolved D. CDR3 size: 20 residues. Germline V gene lookup returns CDR1 MGHDK and CDR2 SYGVNS. V lost 3 bases and J 0 bases, leaving 23 bases between the germline ends. The CDR3 coding sequence is TGTGCCAGCAGTGATACGGGCAAAAACTCCCAATATGCAACTAATGAAAAACTGTTTTTT. Translated: CASSDTGKNSQYATNEKLFF. Full variable domain (missing parts from reference TRBV25-1 and TRBJ1-4): EADIYQTPRYLVIGTGKKITLECSQTMGHDKMYWYQQDPGMELHLIHYSYGVNSTEKGDLSSESTVSRIRTEHFPLTLESARPSHTSQYLCASSDTGKNSQYATNEKLFFGSGTQLSVL.

The gene calls are TRBV20-1 and TRBJ1-4; 9 bases map to TRBD1. With V trimmed by 6 bases and J by 8 bases, 19 bases remained unmatched. This CDR3 has 17 residues. CDR1 is DFQATT and CDR2 is SNEGSKA in the germline V gene (reference sequence). CDR3 DNA: TGCAGTGCCAGACTAACAGGGGGCGAGCGAAGAGCGGAAAAACTGTTTTTT. This codes for CSARLTGGERRAEKLFF.

The sample holds a few counts of this clonotype. The chain couples TRBV20-1 to TRBJ2-7; 7 nucleotides match TRBD2. This CDR3 is 13 amino acids long. Germline CDR1 reads DFQATT; CDR2 reads SNEGSKA (reference sequence). V shed 3 bases and J 2 bases; nucleotides not matched to a gene: 4. Here the CDR3 reads CSARSGETYEQYF. The DNA for the CDR3 is TGCAGTGCTAGGAGCGGGGAAACCTACGAGCAGTACTTC.

The chain recombines TRBV27 with TRBJ2-7, with D perhaps matching TRBD1 or TRBD2 (5 bases each). This CDR3 has 13 residues. V lost 3 bases to trimming and J lost 5 bases, with 11 bases between them. The germline V gene has CDR1 MNHEY and CDR2 SMNVEV (reference sequence). For the CDR3, the DNA is TGTGCCAGCAGTTTCCTCGGGACGAACGAGCAGTACTTC. Translated, it gives CASSFLGTNEQYF.

The rearrangement uses TRBV7-8 and TRBJ2-3, with D maybe TRBD2 (6 bases). The germline CDR1 and CDR2 sequences are SGHVS and FQNEAQ. The CDR3 has 16 amino acids. V was trimmed by 6 bases and J by 0 bases, leaving 16 bases between them. CDR3 DNA sequence: TGTGCCAGCAGACAAGCCCGGGACTGGAGCACAGATACGCAGTATTTT. Translating it yields CASRQARDWSTDTQYF.

The V call is TRBV12-3 or TRBV12-4, the J call TRBJ1-5; D call uncertain. The CDR3 consists of 14 residues. The V end was cut by 6 bases, the J end by 6 bases, with 15 bases between. The CDR3 spells CASRSSPVSQPQHF. In DNA form, the CDR3 reads TGTGCCAGCAGGTCAAGCCCAGTTTCTCAGCCCCAGCATTTT.

This clonotype was counted between two and nine times. The chain links TRBV4-3 to TRBJ2-7; 9 bases match TRBD2. The CDR3 is made up of 17 amino acids. The junction had 8 bases not matched to a gene; V was cut back by 0 bases and J by 2 bases. Germline lookup yields CDR1 LGHNA and CDR2 YSLEER. CDR3 in amino acids: CASSQDVAAGGPYEQYF. CDR3 DNA sequence: TGCGCCAGCAGCCAAGATGTGGCCGCGGGAGGGCCCTACGAGCAGTACTTC.

The CDR3, as DNA: TGTGCCAGCCCGGGACTAGCGGGAGCTTATACGCAGTATTTT. Translated: CASPGLAGAYTQYF. The chain recombines TRBV2 with TRBJ2-3, with 14 positions matching TRBD2. CDR1 is SNHLY, CDR2 FYNNEI, per germline. The CDR3 is 14 residues long. V lost 8 bases, J lost 7 bases, and 5 bases stayed unmatched.

This chain's CDR3 is CASSQDLASQETQYF. DNA for the CDR3: TGCGCCAGCAGCCAAGATTTGGCTTCTCAAGAGACCCAGTACTTC. This sequence joins TRBV4-3 and TRBJ2-5, with no clear D. The CDR3 has 15 amino acids. Trimming cost V 0 bases and J 2 bases, with 10 bases left between them. The germline CDR1 and CDR2 sequences are LGHNA and YSLEER.

The V and J genes are TRBV5-1 and TRBJ1-2; TRBD1 aligns across 8 bases. This CDR3 has 15 amino acids. The trim removed 7 bases at V and 2 bases at J, leaving 10 bases unmatched. Germline CDR1 reads SGHRS; CDR2 reads YFSETQ. The CDR3 nucleotides read TGCGCCAGCGGAACCGAGGGACAGGCGAACTATGGCTACACCTTC. It encodes CASGTEGQANYGYTF. The entire variable domain, with the rest obtained from reference TRBV5-1 and TRBJ1-2, is as follows: KAGVTQTPRYLIKTRGQQVTLSCSPISGHRSVSWYQQTPGQGLQFLFEYFSETQRNKGNFPGRFSGRQFSNSRSEMNVSTLELGDSALYLCASGTEGQANYGYTFGSGTRLTVV.

This clonotype was found many times. The chain employs TRBV12-3 or TRBV12-4 and TRBJ2-7; D not certain. The CDR3 is made up of 12 amino acids. V lost 3 bases and J 3 bases, leaving 6 bases between the germline ends. CDR3 sequence (DNA): TGTGCCAGCAGTTTGTTGGACTACGAGCAGTACTTC. Its protein product is CASSLLDYEQYF.

This clonotype was seen a handful of times. The rearrangement uses TRBV30 and TRBJ2-7, with D hard to call. The tail of the sequence fits TRBJ2-5 better, so the J call may be wrong. Germline V lookup: CDR1 GTSNPN, CDR2 SVGIG (reference sequence). The CDR3 extends over 12 amino acids. Written as DNA, the CDR3 is TGTGCCTGGAGTGTACTTAGAGAGACCCAGTACTTC. It codes for CAWSVLRETQYF.

This chain links TRBV28 with TRBJ2-1; D is undetermined. The germline V and J ends were trimmed by 10 bases and 10 bases, with 17 bases remaining between them. From germline, CDR1 is MDHEN and CDR2 SYDVKM. This CDR3 region has 12 residues. Written as DNA, the CDR3 is TGTGCCACCTGGAAGTCAGGTCGCGAGCAGTTCTTC. Translated: CATWKSGREQFF.

The chain carries TRBV4-3 and TRBJ1-4; D is undetermined. Germline V gene sequence: CDR1 LGHNA, CDR2 YSLEER. The ends were cut back, 0 bases at V and 8 bases at J, with 16 bases in the middle. The CDR3 is 16 amino acids. The DNA of the CDR3 is TGCGCCAGCAGCCAAGATGTTTCCGGGTACTGGGAAAAACTGTTTTTT. This translates into CASSQDVSGYWEKLFF.

This clonotype was counted only a few times. The V and J genes are TRBV20-1 and TRBJ1-1, with no clear D. The V gene's germline CDR1 is DFQATT and CDR2 SNEGSKA (reference sequence). V gave up 3 bases and J gave up 3 bases, with 5 bases separating them. CDR3 size: 11 residues. CDR3 residues: CSASDYTEAFF. CDR3 coding DNA: TGCAGTGCTAGTGACTACACTGAAGCTTTCTTT.